This TCR beta chain came from a study of blood T cell repertoires in COVID-19. As for the study in general: Acute and convalescent COVID-19 specimens originated in the United States, Italy and Spain.

CDR3 length equals 13 residues. With 4 bases clipped from V and 6 bases from J, the junction kept 5 bases outside the gene matches. Germline assignment: CDR1 SGHTS and CDR2 YDEGEE. The repertoire was sequenced with immunoSEQ multiplex PCR; TCRdb's copy has only in-frame clones and lacks some. In the table there are 20,000 to 25,000 clones, roughly 75% of which are singletons. In its sample, this clone was seen once. Sequenced sample: peripheral blood. This sequence was found in a man in his sixties with active COVID-19. This chain connects TRBV5-8 to TRBJ2-3, with 7 bases that match TRBD1. CDR3 in amino acids: CASSPDRSDTQYF. In DNA, the CDR3 is TGTGCCAGCAGCCCGGACAGGTCGGATACGCAGTATTTT.